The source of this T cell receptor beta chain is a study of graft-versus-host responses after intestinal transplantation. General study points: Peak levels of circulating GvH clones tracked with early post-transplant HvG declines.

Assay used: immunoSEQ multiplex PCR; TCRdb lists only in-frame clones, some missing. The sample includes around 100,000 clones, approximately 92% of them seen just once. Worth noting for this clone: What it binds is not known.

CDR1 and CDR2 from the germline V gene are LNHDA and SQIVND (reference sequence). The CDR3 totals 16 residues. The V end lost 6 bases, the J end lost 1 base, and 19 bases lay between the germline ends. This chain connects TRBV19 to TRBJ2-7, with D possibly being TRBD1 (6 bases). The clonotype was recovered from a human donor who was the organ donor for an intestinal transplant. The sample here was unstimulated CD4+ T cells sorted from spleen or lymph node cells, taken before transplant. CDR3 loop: CASSPGSDRRSYEQYF. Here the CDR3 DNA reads TGTGCCAGTAGCCCAGGCTCGGACAGAAGATCCTACGAGCAGTACTTC.